One sample yielded the 4 T cell receptor beta chains listed below, sequenced in a study of blood T cell repertoires in COVID-19. Sequencing used immunoSEQ multiplex PCR; TCRdb keeps in-frame clones, though not all of them. Among approximately 150,000 clones listed, 65% to 80% were seen once. The sample comprised peripheral blood. The receptors here all came from a man aged 50 or older with acute or convalescent COVID-19.

The rearrangement joins TRBV6-6 to TRBJ2-7, with 8 bases fitting TRBD1. Germline V gene data show CDR1 as MNHNY and CDR2 as SVGAGI (reference sequence). The CDR3 loop spans 14 amino acids. Unmatched junction bases numbered 9, after V lost 5 bases and J lost 6 bases. This CDR3 reads CASSLIGQGGEQYV. The CDR3 DNA follows: TGTGCCAGCAGTCTCATTGGACAGGGAGGCGAGCAGTACGTC.

The chain employs TRBV28 and TRBJ1-2, with 7 bases identical to TRBD1. J lost 5 bases, V lost 6 bases, and 9 bases had no gene match. The CDR3 has 14 residues. CDR1 is MDHEN and CDR2 is SYDVKM in the germline V gene. CDR3 protein: CASSQGGRSYGYTF. Written as DNA, the CDR3 is TGTGCCAGCAGCCAGGGGGGCAGATCATATGGCTACACCTTC.

The rearrangement links TRBV7-2 to TRBJ2-2; 7 bases are a match to TRBD2. The ends lost 1 base at V and 0 bases at J; junction bases unmatched: 2. Germline V gene lookup returns CDR1 SGHTA and CDR2 FQGNSA. The CDR3 runs 16 residues. In nucleotides, the CDR3 is TGTGCCAGCAGCTTAGGCGGGGGAACGAACACCGGGGAGCTGTTTTTT. Translated, it gives CASSLGGGTNTGELFF.

The chain joins TRBV30 to TRBJ1-1; D is perhaps TRBD1 (5 bases). The V and J ends lost 4 bases and 1 base respectively, with 19 bases between them. CDR1 and CDR2 from the germline V gene are GTSNPN and SVGIG (reference sequence). The CDR3 extends over 16 amino acids. DNA of the CDR3: TGTGCCTGGACCGGGACTCACCGCTTCGCGAACACTGAAGCTTTCTTT. It encodes CAWTGTHRFANTEAFF.